This T cell receptor beta chain was observed in a study of shared clonotypes between healthy human individuals. Study in general: The study enrolled a couple of women and a few men aged 18 to 49. Three plates were used per donor for CD4 naive, three for CD4 memory, two for CD8 naive and one for CD8 memory. Study observations and caveats: What rarefaction showed was incomplete sorted-subset sequencing despite large depth.

Turning to this clone: The antigen is undetermined.

CD8 cells regarded as naive lacked CD45RO, were positively chosen for CCR7, and omitted terminally differentiated effector memory CD45RA+ cells. An approximately 200 ng quantity of DNA, 25,000 to 30,000 T cell genomes, went into the sorted-subset replicate PCRs. Repertoires were generated with immunoSEQ multiplex PCR, while TCRdb's copy carries only in-frame clones and drops some. The top ten clones hold around 1.8% of a sample with about 2.1 million clones, just over 90% of them seen once. Germline V gives CDR1 SGDLS, CDR2 YYNGEE. Trimming removed 3 bases from V and 3 bases from J, with 12 bases in between. The CDR3 has 14 residues.

The origin of this receptor is a man younger than 35 in good health. Some clones in this sample may be carry-over from other donors' samples. Sequenced sample: naive CD8+ T cells from PBMCs. V usage is TRBV9 and J usage is TRBJ1-1; D unclear. CDR3 bases: TGTGCCAGCAGCGGCGTTAGGGCGGACACTGAAGCTTTCTTT. Protein sequence: CASSGVRADTEAFF.